The 20 T cell receptor beta chains below all came from one sample that was sequenced in a study of T cells in Graves' hyperthyroidism and ophthalmopathy. Researchers amplified the TCR beta CDR3 regions from RNA transcripts. An initial round of RT-PCR targeting the TCR CDR3 relied on the HTBI primer set. TCRdb used MiXCR to reprocess the multiplex PCR reads, holding one entry per CDR3 protein. The sample comprises about 200,000 distinct CDR3 sequences, 17% of which are singletons, and over 45% rests with the top ten. Sequences were obtained from blood. The source is a woman in her forties or fifties with Graves' hyperthyroidism.

The chain combines TRBV7-9 with TRBJ1-5; 7 bases fit TRBD1. J was trimmed by 4 bases and V by 3 bases; bases with no gene match: 6. CDR1 and CDR2 (germline): SEHNR, FQNEAQ (reference sequence). The CDR3 loop spans 15 amino acids. The CDR3 DNA reads as TGTGCCAGCAGCTTCACCGGGACAGCGAATCAGCCCCAGCATTTT. Protein: CASSFTGTANQPQHF.

This clonotype was counted many times. The chain employs TRBV11-3 and TRBJ2-1; TRBD2 is a possible D gene (7 bases). Deletions cut 1 base from V and 8 bases from J, with 15 bases between. Germline values: CDR1 SGHNT, CDR2 YENEEA. CDR3 length: 15 residues. The CDR3 region is CASSLVRGGRDEQFF. CDR3 DNA: TGTGCCAGCAGCTTAGTTAGGGGGGGCCGGGATGAGCAGTTCTTC.

There are many counts of this clonotype. The genes are TRBV7-9 and TRBJ2-1; D may be TRBD2 (5 bases). Germline lookup yields CDR1 SEHNR and CDR2 FQNEAQ (reference sequence). Trimming removed 6 bases at V and 8 bases at J, with 14 bases between. The CDR3 has 13 amino acids. The CDR3 DNA reads TGTGCCAGCAGGTTGGGGAGTCGCGATGAGCAGTTCTTC. Translation: CASRLGSRDEQFF.

This clonotype was recorded a few times. V and J are TRBV11-3 and TRBJ2-1, with D possibly TRBD2 on 6 matching bases. The length of the CDR3 is 15 residues. In germline, CDR1 is SGHNT, CDR2 YENEEA. V was cut by 0 bases and J by 6 bases, with 12 bases left in between. CDR3 nucleotides: TGTGCCAGCAGCTTAGACGGGAGAAACCGCAATGAGCAGTTCTTC. It encodes CASSLDGRNRNEQFF.

Many counts were recorded for this clonotype. This chain links TRBV2 with TRBJ1-2, with 8 bases aligning to TRBD1. The CDR3 extends over 13 amino acids. Germline V gene sequence: CDR1 SNHLY, CDR2 FYNNEI. The V gene end was trimmed by 8 bases and the J gene end by 7 bases; junction bases not matched to a gene: 9. This CDR3 reads CASEGQGLAGYTF. In nucleotides, the CDR3 is TGTGCCAGCGAAGGACAGGGATTGGCTGGCTACACCTTC.

This clonotype showed up just a few times. One junction end disagrees with the germline gene, perhaps due to a read error. The chain is built from TRBV5-1 and TRBJ1-2; 7 bases fit TRBD1. Germline CDR1 SGHRS, CDR2 YFSETQ. The CDR3 is made up of 14 amino acids. CDR3 in DNA: TGCGCCAGCACCGTTACGACAGGGAACTATAGCTACACCTTC. Its translation is CASTVTTGNYSYTF.

The V and J genes are TRBV6-2 or TRBV6-3 and TRBJ2-7; 11 bases are shared with TRBD2. In germline, CDR1 is MNHEY, CDR2 SVGEGT. Germline trimming cut 6 bases from V and 4 bases from J; bases unmatched to any gene: 8. The CDR3 is made up of 15 amino acids. This CDR3 is CASSLGTSGKYEQYF. The DNA of the CDR3 is TGTGCCAGCAGCCTTGGGACTAGCGGAAAGTACGAGCAGTACTTC.

This clonotype was seen many times. The V and J genes are TRBV6-2 or TRBV6-3 and TRBJ1-5; 8 bases align to TRBD1. From germline, CDR1 is MNHEY and CDR2 SVGEGT. J was trimmed by 2 bases and V by 5 bases; bases with no gene match: 5. The CDR3 has 15 amino acids. DNA for the CDR3: TGTGCCAGCAGTGGACAGGGTTTTCGCAATCAGCCCCAGCATTTT. This codes for CASSGQGFRNQPQHF.

There are a few counts of this clonotype. The genes are TRBV12-3 or TRBV12-4 and TRBJ1-5, with D maybe TRBD1 (5 bases). This CDR3 contains 15 residues. Trimming cost V 3 bases and J 1 base, with 10 bases left between them. As DNA, the CDR3 is TGTGCCAGCAGTTTGTCTCAGGGCAGCAATCAGCCCCAGCATTTT. Translating gives CASSLSQGSNQPQHF.

This clonotype was seen at least ten times. The chain uses TRBV5-6 and TRBJ2-7; D not resolved. The V gene lost 1 base and the J gene lost 3 bases, with 8 bases spanning the gap. The CDR3 is made up of 13 amino acids. Germline V lookup: CDR1 SGHDT, CDR2 YYEEEE. CDR3 in amino acids: CASSLPTSYEQYF. For the CDR3, the DNA is TGTGCCAGCAGCTTGCCTACCAGCTACGAGCAGTACTTC.

This clonotype was observed a few times. This chain joins TRBV6-1 and TRBJ1-5; a possible D gene is TRBD1 (5 bases). The germline gives CDR1 MNHNS, CDR2 SASEGT. Trimming stripped 6 bases from V and 6 bases from J, with 15 bases between. CDR3 length: 14 residues. This CDR3 reads CASSPGIESQPQHF. As DNA, the CDR3 is TGTGCCAGCAGCCCAGGGATTGAGAGTCAGCCCCAGCATTTT.

This clonotype was seen at least ten times. The chain has TRBV6-1 and TRBJ1-2; D is ambiguous. The ends were cut back, 6 bases at V and 2 bases at J, with 10 bases in the middle. The CDR3 contains 13 residues. Germline V gene lookup returns CDR1 MNHNS and CDR2 SASEGT. The CDR3, as DNA: TGTGCCAGCAGGGAGGATTACAACTATGGCTACACCTTC. Protein sequence: CASREDYNYGYTF.

This clonotype was picked up many times. The rearrangement links TRBV6-1 to TRBJ1-1; no clear D. The CDR3 consists of 15 residues. The germline gives CDR1 MNHNS, CDR2 SASEGT. Trimming shortened V by 8 bases and J by 1 base, and 17 bases separated the two germline ends. The DNA for the CDR3 is TGTGCCAGCGAATATCGGAGGGTTTGGAACACTGAAGCTTTCTTT. Translated, it gives CASEYRRVWNTEAFF.

This clonotype has a count of ten or more. The rearrangement links TRBV28 to TRBJ2-7; TRBD2 matches at 13 bases. With 6 bases clipped from V and 3 bases from J, the junction kept 2 bases outside the gene matches. CDR1 is MDHEN and CDR2 is SYDVKM in the germline V gene. The CDR3 is 14 residues long. In DNA, the CDR3 is TGTGCCAGCAGACTAGCGGGAGGGATCTACGAGCAGTACTTC. The encoded protein is CASRLAGGIYEQYF.

This clonotype was seen only a few times. The junction shows a germline mismatch at one end, possibly a read error. The chain has TRBV10-3 and TRBJ1-2, with D possibly TRBD1 on 6 matching bases. This CDR3 is 14 amino acids long. The germline CDR1 and CDR2 sequences are ENHRY and SYGVKD. The CDR3 bases are TGTGCCATCAGTATTAAACAGGGAAACTATGGCTACGCCTTC. Translation gives CAISIKQGNYGYAF.

This clonotype was counted many times. V is TRBV15 and J is TRBJ2-7, with D tentatively TRBD2 (7 bases). There are 15 residues in the CDR3. Germline V gives CDR1 LNHNV, CDR2 YYDKDF (reference sequence). Trimming removed 5 bases from V and 2 bases from J, with 16 bases in between. The CDR3 protein is CATSVRGGGPYEQYF. In DNA form, the CDR3 reads TGTGCCACCAGCGTGAGGGGCGGGGGCCCCTACGAGCAGTACTTC.

Ten or more counts support this clonotype. This sequence joins TRBV28 and TRBJ1-4; the D gene is possibly TRBD1 (6 bases). Trimming cost V 7 bases and J 8 bases, with 17 bases left between them. Germline V gene lookup returns CDR1 MDHEN and CDR2 SYDVKM. The CDR3 contains 14 residues. The CDR3 bases are TGTGCCAGCAACACGGGGGGGGCCGGAGAAAAACTGTTTTTT. It codes for CASNTGGAGEKLFF.

The J gene is TRBJ2-1, the V gene TRBV4-2; 14 nucleotides align to TRBD2. V lost 3 bases and J lost 14; bases outside the gene matches: 9. From germline, CDR1 is LGHNA and CDR2 YNFKEQ. The CDR3 spans 15 residues. In DNA, the CDR3 is TGTGCCAGCAGCCAGAGAGGACTAGCGGGAGGCCAGGAGTTCTTC. The encoded protein is CASSQRGLAGGQEFF.

This clonotype was picked up many times. CDR3 coding DNA: TGCAGTGCTTCCACCTCTGGAAACACCATATATTTT. Residues: CSASTSGNTIYF. V gene TRBV20-1 combines with J gene TRBJ1-3; D not certain. Germline-derived CDR1 and CDR2 are DFQATT and SNEGSKA (reference sequence). Between the trimmed V and J ends, which lost 5 bases and 0 bases, there was a span of 5 bases. The CDR3 extends over 12 amino acids.

This clonotype has more than one count but fewer than ten. J is TRBJ2-1 and V is TRBV3-1, with 7 bases aligning to TRBD2. Trimming removed 0 bases from V and 4 bases from J; junction bases left unmatched: 9. The germline V gene encodes CDR1 LGHDT and CDR2 YNNKEL (reference sequence). The CDR3 is 17 amino acids. CDR3 residues: CASSQDLVAGSYNEQFF. Here the CDR3 DNA reads TGTGCCAGCAGCCAAGATCTGGTAGCGGGTTCATACAATGAGCAGTTCTTC.